This T cell receptor beta chain derives from a study of T cell responses to AZD1222 COVID-19 vaccine. Concerning this clone: Its antigen is currently unknown.

Assay: immunoSEQ multiplex PCR; the TCRdb copy retains only in-frame clones and omits some. Among about 140,000 clones listed, 92% were seen once. The V segment lost 5 bases and the J segment 6 bases; nucleotides outside the gene matches: 6. The CDR3 length is 14 residues. The germline gives CDR1 SQVTM, CDR2 ANQGSEA. Study-wide findings and caveats: Across spike, vaccine-associated CD4 TCRs were found, dominant at 160-218 and 743-854.

This chain connects TRBV29-1 to TRBJ2-1; 11 nucleotides agree with TRBD2. Sample: peripheral blood, taken on day 0 of AZD1222 vaccination. This TCR was recovered from an adult in good health. The CDR3 loop is CSVTGLAGVNEQFF. DNA for the CDR3: TGCAGCGTTACCGGACTAGCGGGTGTCAATGAGCAGTTCTTC.